Below are 3 T cell receptor beta chains sequenced from a single sample in a study of blood T cell repertoires in COVID-19. Assay: immunoSEQ multiplex PCR; the TCRdb copy retains only in-frame clones and omits some. The sample records fewer than 250,000 clones, over 90% being singletons. Sequencing was performed on peripheral blood. The source of these receptors is a man aged 25 to 45 with COVID-19, enrolled during active disease.

This chain uses TRBV19 with TRBJ2-1, with 12 bases identical to TRBD2. V lost 7 bases, J lost 6 bases, and 7 bases stayed unmatched. Germline V gives CDR1 LNHDA, CDR2 SQIVND (reference sequence). CDR3 length equals 15 residues. CDR3 DNA sequence: TGTGCCAGTACCCCACTAGCGGGGGGCGGCAATGAGCAGTTCTTC. It encodes CASTPLAGGGNEQFF.

DNA for the CDR3: TGTGCCAGCAGCCCCCAGGGAAGGAACACTGAAGCTTTCTTT. This sequence encodes CASSPQGRNTEAFF. The J gene is TRBJ1-1, the V gene TRBV2; possible D gene TRBD1, 5 bases. From germline, CDR1 is SNHLY and CDR2 FYNNEI. The CDR3 length is 14 residues. V dropped 6 bases and J dropped 1 base, with 12 bases sitting between them.

The chain is built from TRBV19 and TRBJ2-1, with D perhaps matching TRBD1 (7 bases). CDR3 length: 13 amino acids. V lost 6 bases and J 8 bases, leaving 14 bases between the germline ends. CDR1 and CDR2 (germline): LNHDA, SQIVND (reference sequence). This CDR3 is CASRLADRDEQFF. The DNA of the CDR3 is TGTGCCAGTAGACTAGCCGACAGGGATGAGCAGTTCTTC.